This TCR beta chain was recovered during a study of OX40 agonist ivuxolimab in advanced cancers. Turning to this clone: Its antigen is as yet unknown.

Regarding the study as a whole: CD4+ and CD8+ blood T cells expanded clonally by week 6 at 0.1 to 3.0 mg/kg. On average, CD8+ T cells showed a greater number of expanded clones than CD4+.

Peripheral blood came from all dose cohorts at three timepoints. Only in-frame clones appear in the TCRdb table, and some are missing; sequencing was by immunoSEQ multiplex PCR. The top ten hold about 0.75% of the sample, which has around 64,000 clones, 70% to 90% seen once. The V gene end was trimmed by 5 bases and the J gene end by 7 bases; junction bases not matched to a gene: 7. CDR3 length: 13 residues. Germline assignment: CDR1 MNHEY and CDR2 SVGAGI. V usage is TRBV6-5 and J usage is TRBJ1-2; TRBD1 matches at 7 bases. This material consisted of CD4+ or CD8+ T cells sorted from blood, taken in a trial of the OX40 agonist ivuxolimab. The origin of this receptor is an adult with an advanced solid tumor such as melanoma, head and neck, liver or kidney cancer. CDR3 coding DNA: TGTGCCAGCAGTCCCGACAGGGCGTCTGGCTACACCTTC. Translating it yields CASSPDRASGYTF.